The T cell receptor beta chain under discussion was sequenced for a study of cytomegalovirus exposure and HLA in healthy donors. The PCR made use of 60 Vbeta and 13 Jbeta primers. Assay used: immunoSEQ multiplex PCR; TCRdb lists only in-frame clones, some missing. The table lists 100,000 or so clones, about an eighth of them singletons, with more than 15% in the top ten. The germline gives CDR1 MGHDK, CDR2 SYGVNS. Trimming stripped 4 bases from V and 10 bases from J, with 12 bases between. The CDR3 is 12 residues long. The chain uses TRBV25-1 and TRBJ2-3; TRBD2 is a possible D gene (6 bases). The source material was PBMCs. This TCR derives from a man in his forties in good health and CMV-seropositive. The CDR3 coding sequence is TGTGCCAGCAGTGCGTCGACTAGTGCGCAGTATTTT. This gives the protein CASSASTSAQYF.